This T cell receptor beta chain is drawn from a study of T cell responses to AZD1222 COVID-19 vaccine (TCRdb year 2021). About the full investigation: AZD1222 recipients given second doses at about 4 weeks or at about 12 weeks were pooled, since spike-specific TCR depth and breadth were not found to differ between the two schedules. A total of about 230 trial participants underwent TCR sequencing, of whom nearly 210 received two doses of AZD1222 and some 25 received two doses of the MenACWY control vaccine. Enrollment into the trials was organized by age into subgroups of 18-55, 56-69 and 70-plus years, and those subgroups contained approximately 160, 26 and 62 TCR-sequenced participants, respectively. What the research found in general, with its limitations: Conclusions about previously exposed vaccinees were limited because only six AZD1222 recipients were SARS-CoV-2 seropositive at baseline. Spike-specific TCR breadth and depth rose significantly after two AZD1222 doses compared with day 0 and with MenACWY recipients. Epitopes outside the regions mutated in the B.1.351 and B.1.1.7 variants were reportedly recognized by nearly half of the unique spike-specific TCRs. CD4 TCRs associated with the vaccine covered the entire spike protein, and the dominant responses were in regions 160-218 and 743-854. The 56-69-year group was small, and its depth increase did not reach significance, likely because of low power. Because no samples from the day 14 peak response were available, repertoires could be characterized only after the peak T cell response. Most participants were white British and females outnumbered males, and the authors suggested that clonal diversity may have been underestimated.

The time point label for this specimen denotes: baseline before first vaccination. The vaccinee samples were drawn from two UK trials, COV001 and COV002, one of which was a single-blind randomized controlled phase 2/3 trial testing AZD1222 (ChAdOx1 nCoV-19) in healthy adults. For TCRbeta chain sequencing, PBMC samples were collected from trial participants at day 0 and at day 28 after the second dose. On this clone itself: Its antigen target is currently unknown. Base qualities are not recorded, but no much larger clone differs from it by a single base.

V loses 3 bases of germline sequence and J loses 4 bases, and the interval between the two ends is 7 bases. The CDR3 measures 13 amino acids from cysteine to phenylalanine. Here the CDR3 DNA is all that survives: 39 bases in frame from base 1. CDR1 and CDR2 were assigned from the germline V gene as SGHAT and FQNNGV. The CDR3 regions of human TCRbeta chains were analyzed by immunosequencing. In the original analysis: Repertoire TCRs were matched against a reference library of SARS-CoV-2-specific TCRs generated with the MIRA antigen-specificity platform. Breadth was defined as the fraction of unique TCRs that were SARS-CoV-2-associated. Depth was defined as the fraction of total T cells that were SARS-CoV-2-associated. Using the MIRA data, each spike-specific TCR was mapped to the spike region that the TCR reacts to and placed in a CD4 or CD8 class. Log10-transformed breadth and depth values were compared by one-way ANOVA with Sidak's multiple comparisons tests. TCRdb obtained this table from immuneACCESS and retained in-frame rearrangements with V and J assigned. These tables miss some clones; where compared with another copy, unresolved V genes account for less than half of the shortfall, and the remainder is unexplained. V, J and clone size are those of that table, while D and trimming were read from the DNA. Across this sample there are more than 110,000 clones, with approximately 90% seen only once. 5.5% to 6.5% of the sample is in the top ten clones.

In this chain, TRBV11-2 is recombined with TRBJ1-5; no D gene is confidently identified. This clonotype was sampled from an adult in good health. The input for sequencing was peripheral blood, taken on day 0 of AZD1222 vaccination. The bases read TGTGCCAGCAGCTTTTCATCTAATCAGCCCCAGCATTTT. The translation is CASSFSSNQPQHF.